What follows describes a single TCR beta chain. Its target antigen remains unknown. The record has no base qualities; no much larger clone is one base away. TCRbeta CDR3 regions were amplified from genomic DNA using the immunoSEQ Assay, a bias-controlled multiplex PCR. As for the original processing: The number of nucleated cells in each sample was estimated from the amplification of reference gene primers within the assay. Sequence reads were collapsed and filtered to measure the absolute abundance of every unique TCRbeta CDR3 rearrangement. Productive Simpson clonality was computed per sample as the square root of Simpson's diversity index over productive rearrangements. As stored in TCRdb, this immuneACCESS dataset retains in-frame rearrangements with V and J assigned. A fraction of the clones does not appear; measured against another copy, unresolved V genes explain less than half of the discrepancy, and the remainder lacks a known reason. That table supplies the V and J calls and clone size; D and trimming were determined from the DNA. The sample table lists around 140,000 clones, roughly 88% of them with a count of one. 10% of the sample is in the top ten clones.

This sample was included in a study of blood T cell repertoires in COVID-19 (dated by TCRdb to the early 2020s). For context, the study as a whole: Samples covering the acute and convalescent phases of COVID-19 were provided by collaborators in the United States, Italy and Spain. The material from the prospective study consisted of cDNA or gDNA derived from T cells, B-cell-depleted T cells, or PBMCs. Deeply sampled blood TCRbeta repertoires from subjects exposed to, actively infected with, or recovered from COVID-19 were included in the dataset. The repertoires were released in a freely available public database intended as a resource for research on the immune response to SARS-CoV-2. The samples were drawn from the first 160 participants of the ongoing ImmuneRACE study and from over 950 subjects provided by 6 global collaborators. The sample metadata nearly always contained a de-identified subject ID, COVID-19 status, age in years and sex. Where available, HLA class I and class II types were taken from metadata supplied by the sample provider and were not determined by assay-based typing.

Whole blood was collected in K2EDTA tubes by collaborating institutions according to the institutions' own protocols. For TCRbeta analysis, collaborator samples were shipped as frozen whole blood, as isolated PBMCs, or as DNA extracted from either sample type. Findings and caveats that apply to the study as a whole: The amount of clinical and demographic metadata varied by source and participant and was provided uncurated.

The CDR3 holds 16 amino acids from the cysteine to the phenylalanine. Only the CDR3 part of the read is kept: 48 bases, read in frame from the first base. The germline V gene gives CDR1 as KGHDR and CDR2 as SFDVKD. V is pruned by 4 bases and J by 2 bases, leaving 8 bases of the junction without a gene match. In this chain, TRBV24-1 is recombined with TRBJ2-3; TRBD1 matches 7 bases in the middle. The origin of this receptor is a man between 45 and 60 years old with acute or convalescent COVID-19. The sequencing sample was made of peripheral blood. CDR3 region: CATSDPTGTATDTQYF. The DNA reads as follows: TGTGCCACCAGTGACCCCACCGGGACAGCCACAGATACGCAGTATTTT.